A selection of T cell receptor beta chains follows, all from one sample in a study of blood T cell repertoires in COVID-19. Sequencing was performed with immunoSEQ multiplex PCR; in TCRdb, only in-frame clones are kept and a portion is missing. The sample shows about 480,000 clones, over 75% of them seen only once. Sequencing input: PBMCs or T cells enriched from blood (not recorded which). The receptor source for this set is a woman between 35 and 50 years old who had recovered from COVID-19. CDR3s include the opening cysteine and the closing phenylalanine or tryptophan. The D gene is left open where the match is weak. Clone size, where shown, is once, few, many, or a class for clones that have expanded.

j_call	d_call	v_call	clone_size	cdr3_nt	cdr3_aa
TRBJ1-3	NA	TRBV10-3	few	TGTGCCGTAACAGGAATTGGAAACACCATATATTTT	CAVTGIGNTIYF
TRBJ1-3	NA	TRBV4-3	NA	TGCGCCAGCAGCCAAGAAGGGGGGGTTACTGTTGGAAACACCATATATTTT	CASSQEGGVTVGNTIYF
TRBJ1-1	TRBD1	TRBV2	NA	TGTGCCAGACCGGGACAGGGAGGCACTGAAGCTTTCTTT	CARPGQGGTEAFF
TRBJ2-5	NA	TRBV5-4	NA	TGTGCCAGCAGGGGGAAATTAGCGGCCGCGACTCAAGAGACCCAGTACTTC	CASRGKLAAATQETQYF
TRBJ2-1	TRBD2	TRBV7-2	NA	TGTGCCAGCAGCTTAGTGCGCGGGAGCTACAATGAGCAGTTCTTC	CASSLVRGSYNEQFF
TRBJ1-2	NA	TRBV11-2	NA	TGTGCCAGCAGCCCGGGAGCCGGGACGGGCTATGGCTACACCTTC	CASSPGAGTGYGYTF
TRBJ1-4	NA	TRBV2	NA	TGTGCCAGCAGGAGGACAGTTGCAACTAATGAAAAACTGTTTTTT	CASRRTVATNEKLFF
TRBJ2-7	NA	TRBV7-9	NA	TGTGCCAGCAGCTTAGCCGGGACCTACGAGCAGTACTTC	CASSLAGTYEQYF
TRBJ1-6	NA	TRBV20-1	once	TGCAGTGCTAGTGACACAGCCATTTCACCCCTCCACTTT	CSASDTAISPLHF
TRBJ1-6	TRBD1	TRBV7-8	NA	TGTGCCAGCGGGGGGACAGGGAATTCACCCCTCCACTTT	CASGGTGNSPLHF
TRBJ2-3	NA	TRBV7-2	NA	TGTGCCAGCAGCTTCTACACAGATACGCAGTATTTT	CASSFYTDTQYF
TRBJ2-3	TRBD2	TRBV24-1	NA	TGTGCCACCAGTGATTCCTATTTGGCTAGCGGGGCAACTAGCACAGATACGCAGTATTTT	CATSDSYLASGATSTDTQYF
TRBJ1-1	NA	TRBV10-2	NA	TGCGCCAGCAGGGTACAGGGTTGGAACACTGAAGCTTTCTTT	CASRVQGWNTEAFF
TRBJ2-2	TRBD2	TRBV25-1	NA	TGTGCCAGCAGTGACCCCGGGACTAGAGGCACCGGGGAGCTGTTTTTT	CASSDPGTRGTGELFF
TRBJ2-1	TRBD2	TRBV11-2	NA	TGTGCCAGCAGGCGACCCGGGACTAGATCCTACAATGAGCAGTTCTTC	CASRRPGTRSYNEQFF
TRBJ1-2	TRBD1	TRBV6-6	NA	TGTGCCAGCAGTCGCGACAGGGATTATGGCTACACCTTC	CASSRDRDYGYTF
TRBJ2-3	TRBD2	TRBV9	few	TGTGCCAGCAGCGCATCAGGCGGACTAGCGGGAGATACGCAGTATTTT	CASSASGGLAGDTQYF
TRBJ1-1	TRBD1	TRBV11-3	NA	TGTGCCAGCAGCTCCCATCGACAGGGGAACACTGAAGCTTTCTTT	CASSSHRQGNTEAFF
TRBJ1-2	NA	TRBV30	NA	TGTGCCTGGATCCCCCTCTCTTCAGCGCACTATGGCTACACCTTC	CAWIPLSSAHYGYTF
TRBJ2-2	TRBD1	TRBV18	NA	TGTGCCAGCTCACCGCGGACAGGGTGGACCGGGGAGCTGTTTTTT	CASSPRTGWTGELFF